This T cell receptor beta chain was documented in a study of Tregs in tolerant kidney transplant recipients. Study-wide context: Mixed chimerism was transient after nonmyeloablative marrow transplants from related graft donors.

This table comes from immunoSEQ multiplex PCR, and its TCRdb copy is limited to in-frame clones, with some not included. The data show 69,000 or so clones, 85% to 90% seen once. This clone was observed once. What it recognizes is unknown. CD4+CD25+CD127- Tregs, CD4+CD25- non-Tregs, CD4 and CD8 cells were sorted. Overall study findings and caveats: Tregs expanded with activated donor B cells seemed most donor-specific. Biological reproducibility was not directly addressed, but technical replication error appeared minimal.

Germline V lookup: CDR1 SNHLY, CDR2 FYNNEI. Trimming pared 6 bases from V and 4 bases from J, leaving 15 bases between. This CDR3 spans 15 amino acids. The sequence was collected from a human donor who received a combined kidney and bone marrow transplant. Source: CD4+ T cells from blood, taken before the transplant. This sequence joins TRBV2 and TRBJ1-4, with D maybe TRBD1 (6 bases). In nucleotides, the CDR3 is TGTGCCAGCAGCGTCTGGGGGCCGGGTAATGAAAAACTGTTTTTT. Translating gives CASSVWGPGNEKLFF.